The present entry profiles one TCR beta chain with its context. Its specificity is not known. TCRdb's table, derived via immunoSEQ multiplex PCR, lists solely in-frame clones and lacks some. This sample has around 2,000,000 clones, with roughly 94% found just once. This sample stems from a study of shared clonotypes between healthy human individuals. With V trimmed by 5 bases and J by 8 bases, 10 bases remained unmatched. There are 16 residues in the CDR3. The germline gives CDR1 MDHEN, CDR2 SYDVKM. Study findings and constraints: Shared clonotypes across all four donors exceeded non-shared ones in generation probability.

This TCR derives from a man aged 18 to 30 in good health. The sample was naive CD4+ T cells sorted from blood. Described subset: CD45RA+ positively selected. The chain is built from TRBV28 and TRBJ1-4, with 11 bases aligning to TRBD1. CDR3 loop: CASSHLAGTGGEKLFF. DNA for the CDR3: TGTGCCAGCAGTCACCTAGCCGGGACAGGGGGAGAAAAACTGTTTTTT.